This T cell receptor (beta chain) was recovered during a study of blood T cell repertoires in COVID-19. Clones were read by immunoSEQ multiplex PCR, and TCRdb kept only the in-frame ones, dropping some. The sample has 350,000 to 400,000 clones; more than 85% are singletons. Only one count was recorded for this clone. Trimming shortened V by 1 base and J by 5 bases, and 14 bases separated the two germline ends. Germline V gene lookup returns CDR1 KGHSH and CDR2 LQKENI. The CDR3 totals 15 residues. The chain has TRBV18 and TRBJ1-1; D is unresolved. What was sequenced was PBMCs or T cells enriched from blood (not recorded which). The receptor comes from a woman aged 40 to 55 who had been exposed to COVID-19. In nucleotides, the CDR3 is TGTGCCAGCTCACCACTTAACACGCAACAGACTGAAGCTTTCTTT. Its protein is CASSPLNTQQTEAFF.